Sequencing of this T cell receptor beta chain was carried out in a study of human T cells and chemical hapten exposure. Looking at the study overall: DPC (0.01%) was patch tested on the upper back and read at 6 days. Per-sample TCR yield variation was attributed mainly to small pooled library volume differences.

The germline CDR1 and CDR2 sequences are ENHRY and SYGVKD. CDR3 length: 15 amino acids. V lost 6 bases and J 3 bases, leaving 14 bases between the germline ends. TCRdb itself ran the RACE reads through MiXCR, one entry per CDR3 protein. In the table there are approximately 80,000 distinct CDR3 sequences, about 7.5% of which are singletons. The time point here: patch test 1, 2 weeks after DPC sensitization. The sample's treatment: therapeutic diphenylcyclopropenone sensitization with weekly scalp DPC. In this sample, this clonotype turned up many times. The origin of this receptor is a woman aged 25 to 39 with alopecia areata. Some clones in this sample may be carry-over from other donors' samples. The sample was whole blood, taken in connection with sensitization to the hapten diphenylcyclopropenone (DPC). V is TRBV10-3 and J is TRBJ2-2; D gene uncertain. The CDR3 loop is CAISRDKTYTGELFF. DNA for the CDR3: TGTGCCATCAGCCGTGACAAGACGTACACCGGGGAGCTGTTTTTT.